Listed here is a single TCR beta chain. These data belong to a study of chemoradiotherapy in HPV16-positive cancers. Germline V CDR1 and CDR2: LNHDA, SQIVND (reference sequence). The CDR3 covers 15 residues. The V segment lost 6 bases and the J segment 6 bases; nucleotides outside the gene matches: 11. Profiling relied on immunoSEQ multiplex PCR, and the TCRdb table lists in-frame clones only, not all of them. The sample carries more than 9,500 clones, 70% to 90% recorded once. The clonotype comes from a human donor with HPV-associated anogenital cancer. Sequences were derived from blood, sampled from a patient who underwent chemoradiotherapy. This rearrangement joins TRBV19 to TRBJ2-3; 8 nucleotides align to TRBD2. This CDR3 is CASRPGRGAGDTQYF. For the CDR3, the DNA is TGTGCCAGTAGGCCGGGGCGGGGGGCCGGGGATACGCAGTATTTT.